The present TCR beta chain was sequenced within a study of blood T cell repertoires in COVID-19. The protocol was immunoSEQ multiplex PCR, while the TCRdb copy is restricted to in-frame clones and leaves out a portion. The table shows approximately 85,000 clones, with roughly nine tenths occurring only once. Sample: peripheral blood. This clonotype originated in a woman aged 45-65 years with active or convalescent COVID-19.

CDR3 nucleotides: TGTGCCACCAGCAGAGATTGGACTAGCGGGGACACAGATACGCAGTATTTT. Protein: CATSRDWTSGDTDTQYF. The V and J genes are TRBV15 and TRBJ2-3, with TRBD2 matching over 12 bases. This CDR3 has 17 residues. Germline CDR1 reads LNHNV; CDR2 reads YYDKDF (reference sequence). The V segment lost 0 bases and the J segment 2 bases; nucleotides outside the gene matches: 3.